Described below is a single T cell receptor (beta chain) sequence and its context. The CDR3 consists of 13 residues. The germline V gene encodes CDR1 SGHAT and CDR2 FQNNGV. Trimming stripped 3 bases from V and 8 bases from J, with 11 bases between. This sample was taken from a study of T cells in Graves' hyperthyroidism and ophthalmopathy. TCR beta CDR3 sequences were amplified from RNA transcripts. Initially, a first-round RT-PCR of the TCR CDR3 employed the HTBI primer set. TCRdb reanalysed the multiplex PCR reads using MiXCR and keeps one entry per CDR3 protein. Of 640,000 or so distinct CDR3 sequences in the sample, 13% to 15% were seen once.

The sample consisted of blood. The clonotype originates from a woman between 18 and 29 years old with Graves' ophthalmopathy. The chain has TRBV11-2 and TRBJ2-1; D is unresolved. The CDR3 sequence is CASSFGVSYEQFF. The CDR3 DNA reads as TGTGCCAGCAGCTTTGGGGTTTCGTATGAGCAGTTCTTC. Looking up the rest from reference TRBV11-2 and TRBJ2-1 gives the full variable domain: EAGVAQSPRYKIIEKRQSVAFWCNPISGHATLYWYQQILGQGPKLLIQFQNNGVVDDSQLPKDRFSAERLKGVDSTLKIQPAKLEDSAVYLCASSFGVSYEQFFGPGTRLTVL.